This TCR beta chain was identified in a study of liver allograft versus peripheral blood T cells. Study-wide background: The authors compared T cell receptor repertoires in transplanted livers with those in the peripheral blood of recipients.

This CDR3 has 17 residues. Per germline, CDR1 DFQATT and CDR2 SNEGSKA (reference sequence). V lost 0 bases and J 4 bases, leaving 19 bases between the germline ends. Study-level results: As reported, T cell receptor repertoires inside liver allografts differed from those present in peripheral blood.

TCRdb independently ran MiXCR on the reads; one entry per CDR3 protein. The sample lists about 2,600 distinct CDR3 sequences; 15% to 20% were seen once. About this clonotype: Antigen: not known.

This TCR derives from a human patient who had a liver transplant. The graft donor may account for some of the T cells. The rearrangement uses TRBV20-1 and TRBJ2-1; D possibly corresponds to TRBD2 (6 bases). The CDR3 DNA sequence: TGCAGTGCTAGAGACCCAATCGGGACTCCGGATTACAATGAGCAGTTCTTC. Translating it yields CSARDPIGTPDYNEQFF.